Below are 2 T cell receptor beta chains sequenced from a single sample in a study of shared clonotypes between healthy human individuals. Assay: immunoSEQ multiplex PCR; the TCRdb copy retains only in-frame clones and omits some. The table records about 2,100,000 clones, about 92% of them present only once. Selected positively for CCR7 and CD45RO-negative, naive CD8 cells excluded terminally differentiated effector memory CD45RA+ cells. The specimen was naive CD8+ T cells from PBMCs. The receptors here all came from a young man in good health. Some clones in this sample may be carry-over from other donors' samples.

Notes on this clone: The identical CDR3 is also encoded by other nucleotide sequences in the sample. This chain uses TRBV20-1 with TRBJ1-2; D gene unclear. V was clipped by 4 bases and J by 4 bases, with 1 base between them. CDR3 length: 9 amino acids. CDR1 and CDR2 from the germline V gene are DFQATT and SNEGSKA (reference sequence). Here the CDR3 reads CSATYGYTF. DNA for the CDR3: TGCAGTGCTACCTATGGCTACACCTTC.

V is TRBV4-2 and J is TRBJ2-1; D remains unclear. From germline, CDR1 is LGHNA and CDR2 YNFKEQ. The CDR3 spans 13 residues. The V end lost 5 bases, the J end lost 8 bases, and 13 bases lay between the germline ends. The CDR3, as DNA: TGTGCCAGCAGCTTACCCGTGGGTGATGAGCAGTTCTTC. Protein product: CASSLPVGDEQFF.